The 23 T cell receptor beta chains below were found in one sample sequenced in a study of T cell repertoires in cytomegalovirus infection. MiXCR was run by TCRdb on the reads, yielding one entry per CDR3 protein. The sample contains some 400,000 distinct CDR3 sequences, approximately 18% of which appear only once. Sequenced input: PBMCs. The source is a human donor in good health (CMV status not recorded). Some clones in this sample may be carry-over from other donors' samples.

The rearrangement uses TRBV3-1 and TRBJ1-1; a possible D gene is TRBD1 (5 bases). The CDR3 has 14 residues. The V and J ends lost 2 bases and 5 bases respectively, with 12 bases between them. Germline V gene sequence: CDR1 LGHDT, CDR2 YNNKEL (reference sequence). The CDR3 DNA follows: TGTGCCAGCAGCCAACCCGGGGGAGGGACTGAAGCTTTCTTT. This codes for CASSQPGGGTEAFF. Variable domain in full (rest from reference TRBV3-1 and TRBJ1-1): DTAVSQTPKYLVTQMGNDKSIKCEQNLGHDTMYWYKQDSKKFLKIMFSYNNKELIINETVPNRFSPKSPDKAHLNLHINSLELGDSAVYFCASSQPGGGTEAFFGQGTRLTVV.

The chain joins TRBV15 to TRBJ2-3, with D perhaps matching TRBD2 (7 bases). Trimming stripped 0 bases from V and 4 bases from J, with 11 bases between. Germline CDR1 LNHNV, CDR2 YYDKDF (reference sequence). The length of the CDR3 is 15 residues. The CDR3 here is CATSRDWGGADTQYF. The CDR3 DNA follows: TGTGCCACCAGCAGAGATTGGGGGGGCGCAGATACGCAGTATTTT.

The genes are TRBV27 and TRBJ2-3; a weak D match, TRBD2 (6 bases). V was trimmed by 8 bases and J by 6 bases, leaving 12 bases between them. The CDR3 loop spans 12 amino acids. From germline, CDR1 is MNHEY and CDR2 SMNVEV (reference sequence). CDR3 protein: CASRRGLDTQYF. In nucleotides, the CDR3 is TGTGCCAGCCGCCGGGGGTTGGATACGCAGTATTTT.

This clonotype was seen at least ten times. This chain joins TRBV2 and TRBJ2-5; unclear D gene. Germline V gives CDR1 SNHLY, CDR2 FYNNEI. Deletions cut 2 bases from V and 2 bases from J, with 9 bases between. The CDR3 length is 14 residues. The CDR3 spells CASSEPPLQETQYF. CDR3 nucleotide sequence: TGTGCCAGCAGTGAACCCCCCTTACAAGAGACCCAGTACTTC. The whole variable domain, filled in from reference TRBV2 and TRBJ2-5, reads EPEVTQTPSHQVTQMGQEVILRCVPISNHLYFYWYRQILGQKVEFLVSFYNNEISEKSEIFDDQFSVERPDGSNFTLKIRSTKLEDSAMYFCASSEPPLQETQYFGPGTRLLVL.

This clonotype was observed at least ten times. This chain links TRBV7-2 with TRBJ2-3; D is unresolved. Trimming removed 5 bases from V and 3 bases from J, with 6 bases in between. Per the germline V gene, CDR1 is SGHTA and CDR2 is FQGNSA. This CDR3 has 12 residues. The CDR3 is CASSVITDTQYF. The DNA for the CDR3 is TGTGCCAGCAGCGTAATAACAGATACGCAGTATTTT.

This clonotype was found a few times. The J gene is TRBJ2-7, the V gene TRBV11-2; unclear D gene. The germline V gene encodes CDR1 SGHAT and CDR2 FQNNGV. The V gene lost 6 bases and the J gene lost 2 bases, with 11 bases spanning the gap. CDR3 length: 13 amino acids. CDR3 protein: CASRFSITYEQYF. The CDR3 nucleotides are TGTGCCAGCAGGTTCTCTATAACCTACGAGCAGTACTTC.

A few counts support this clonotype. The genes are TRBV12-3 or TRBV12-4 and TRBJ2-3; TRBD1 agrees at 9 bases. Trimming removed 6 bases from V and 5 bases from J; junction bases left unmatched: 6. The CDR3 contains 14 residues. For the CDR3, the DNA is TGTGCCAGCAGACGGGACAGGGCTGGAGATACGCAGTATTTT. The encoded protein is CASRRDRAGDTQYF.

This clonotype was seen a few times. The V call is TRBV9, the J call TRBJ2-3, with 7 bases lining up with TRBD2. The CDR3 runs 15 residues. The ends lost 3 bases at V and 5 bases at J; junction bases unmatched: 9. Germline V CDR1 and CDR2: SGDLS, YYNGEE. This chain's CDR3 is CASSGAGPPGDTQYF. The CDR3 nucleotides read TGTGCCAGCAGCGGAGCGGGGCCCCCGGGAGATACGCAGTATTTT.

Concerning this clonotype: A read error may be the cause here, since a much bigger clone is one base away. The J gene is TRBJ1-5, the V gene TRBV12-3 or TRBV12-4; D is unclear. The CDR3 runs to 13 residues. Here the CDR3 reads CVSSLVINQPQHF. Here the CDR3 DNA reads TGTGTCAGCAGTTTGGTGATTAATCAGCCCCAGCATTTT.

This chain uses TRBV6-2 or TRBV6-3 with TRBJ1-5; D gene unclear. Trimming took 0 bases from V and 5 from J, leaving 2 bases between them. Germline V gene data show CDR1 as MNHEY and CDR2 as SVGEGT. CDR3 length: 12 residues. This chain's CDR3 is CASSYSYQPQHF. Here the CDR3 DNA reads TGTGCCAGCAGTTACTCATATCAGCCCCAGCATTTT.

The table lists this clonotype with a few counts. The gene calls are TRBV7-9 and TRBJ2-1; 10 bases align to TRBD1. V shed 6 bases, J shed 9 bases, and the junction held 8 bases outside the gene matches. The CDR3 length is 14 residues. Germline values: CDR1 SEHNR, CDR2 FQNEAQ (reference sequence). The CDR3 is CASSDRGRLSEQFF. The CDR3 DNA reads TGTGCCAGCAGTGACAGGGGGCGACTCAGTGAGCAGTTCTTC.

The sample holds a few counts of this clonotype. The chain combines TRBV6-1 with TRBJ1-1; no reliable D call. This CDR3 spans 14 amino acids. Germline lookup yields CDR1 MNHNS and CDR2 SASEGT. Trimming pared 0 bases from V and 4 bases from J, leaving 9 bases between. CDR3: CASSEAWRSTEAFF. CDR3 DNA: TGTGCCAGCAGTGAAGCCTGGAGGAGCACTGAAGCTTTCTTT.

This clonotype was recorded a few times. This sequence joins TRBV14 and TRBJ2-5; no reliable D call. The CDR3 loop spans 12 amino acids. Germline CDR1 SGHDN, CDR2 FVKESK. The V end was cut by 0 bases, the J end by 7 bases, with 6 bases between. The chain's CDR3 is CASSQDRVTQYF. CDR3 coding DNA: TGTGCCAGCAGCCAAGATCGCGTGACCCAGTACTTC.

CDR3 DNA sequence: TGCAGTGCTTTCGGGACAGGGAATTCACCCCTCCACTTT. Residues: CSAFGTGNSPLHF. V usage is TRBV20-1 and J usage is TRBJ1-6; 9 bases map to TRBD1. After removal of 5 bases from V and 7 bases from J, the junction contained 3 bases not matched to a gene. There are 13 residues in the CDR3. Germline V gives CDR1 DFQATT, CDR2 SNEGSKA (reference sequence).

The chain recombines TRBV5-6 with TRBJ1-5, with D uncertain. Germline loops: CDR1 SGHDT, CDR2 YYEEEE. Trimming removed 3 bases at V and 12 bases at J, with 22 bases between. The CDR3 is made up of 15 amino acids. The CDR3 is CASSYGPPSRSLQHF. CDR3 sequence (DNA): TGTGCCAGCAGCTATGGACCTCCAAGTCGTAGTCTCCAGCATTTT.

This chain joins TRBV9 and TRBJ2-1; D is unresolved. Germline lookup yields CDR1 SGDLS and CDR2 YYNGEE. The CDR3 totals 13 residues. The germline V and J ends were trimmed by 0 bases and 6 bases, with 7 bases remaining between them. The CDR3 here is CASSVGPPNEQFF. CDR3 bases: TGTGCCAGCAGCGTAGGCCCCCCCAATGAGCAGTTCTTC.

This clonotype was observed many times. V usage is TRBV12-3 or TRBV12-4 and J usage is TRBJ1-6; 8 bases fit TRBD1. The CDR3 is made up of 14 amino acids. The V segment lost 6 bases and the J segment 9 bases; nucleotides outside the gene matches: 7. The CDR3 DNA sequence: TGTGCCAGCAGCTCGACAGGGGCCGGTTCACCCCTCCACTTT. Its protein is CASSSTGAGSPLHF.

The chain combines TRBV2 with TRBJ2-7; 11 bases map to TRBD2. V shed 6 bases, J shed 7 bases, and the junction held 8 bases outside the gene matches. There are 14 residues in the CDR3. The germline CDR1 and CDR2 sequences are SNHLY and FYNNEI. CDR3: CASRILAGAGEQYF. CDR3 coding DNA: TGTGCCAGCAGGATACTAGCGGGAGCGGGGGAGCAGTACTTC.

This clonotype was counted only a few times. The rearrangement uses TRBV29-1 and TRBJ2-1, with 9 bases that match TRBD2. Looked up from germline, CDR1 is SQVTM and CDR2 is ANQGSEA. J gave up 7 bases and V 3 bases, and 7 bases lay outside the gene matches. This CDR3 has 14 amino acids. CDR3 DNA sequence: TGCAGCGTTGAGACAAGCGGGGGGAGTAATGAGCAGTTCTTC. Amino acids: CSVETSGGSNEQFF.

The chain carries TRBV12-3 or TRBV12-4 and TRBJ1-1, with 7 bases that match TRBD1. V lost 9 bases to trimming and J lost 11 bases; unmatched junction nucleotides: 9. CDR3 length: 11 residues. CDR3 DNA: TGTGCCAGTATCGGAGGGGGCGCGGCTTTCTTT. Its protein product is CASIGGGAAFF.

The table lists this clonotype with a few counts. The V gene is TRBV28, the J gene TRBJ2-7, with D tentatively TRBD1 (6 bases). V was trimmed by 3 bases and J by 2 bases, leaving 14 bases between them. This CDR3 spans 15 amino acids. Per the germline V gene, CDR1 is MDHEN and CDR2 is SYDVKM. In nucleotides, the CDR3 is TGTGCCAGCAGTTTCCTAGGACAGCTCGCCTACGAGCAGTACTTC. This translates into CASSFLGQLAYEQYF.

This chain links TRBV7-9 with TRBJ2-7, with no clear D. In germline, CDR1 is SEHNR, CDR2 FQNEAQ (reference sequence). The CDR3 runs 15 residues. V lost 0 bases, J lost 3 bases, and 12 bases lay in between. The chain's CDR3 is CASSLAAKAGYEQYF. The DNA for the CDR3 is TGTGCCAGCAGCTTAGCGGCGAAAGCTGGCTACGAGCAGTACTTC.

The table lists this clonotype with many counts. The rearrangement links TRBV7-2 to TRBJ2-7, with 9 bases that match TRBD1. Trimming cost V 5 bases and J 4 bases; bases outside gene matches: 12. This CDR3 is 16 amino acids long. Germline CDR1 is SGHTA and CDR2 is FQGNSA. CDR3 DNA sequence: TGTGCCAGCAGCCTACGCTCCGGACAGGGGATTTACGAGCAGTACTTC. Its protein is CASSLRSGQGIYEQYF.